This T cell receptor beta chain was profiled in a study of blood T cell repertoires in COVID-19. Study at large: Researchers got acute and convalescent COVID-19 samples from the United States, Italy and Spain. Sources were T cells, B-cell-depleted T cells, or PBMCs; the material itself was cDNA or gDNA.

Recruited during active infection, patients (from Seattle) were subsequently followed longitudinally. In the authors' workflow: Scientists estimated how many nucleated cells there were by amplifying reference gene primers. Clones were read by immunoSEQ multiplex PCR, and TCRdb kept only the in-frame ones, dropping some. That table is the source of V, J and clone size, and D and trimming were worked out from the DNA. There are about 120,000 clones in the sample; roughly 90% occur only once, and 3.8% lies in the top ten. CDR3 size: 14 residues. The V gene's germline CDR1 is MGHDK and CDR2 SYGVNS. The ends lost 11 bases at V and 2 bases at J; junction bases unmatched: 11.

The genes are TRBV25-1 and TRBJ2-7; TRBD1 aligns across 8 bases. Sequenced input: peripheral blood. This clonotype was sampled from a woman aged 60-75 years with COVID-19, enrolled during active disease. CDR3 protein: CAPPDRAITYEQYF. The CDR3 nucleotides are TGTGCCCCTCCGGACAGGGCAATTACCTACGAGCAGTACTTC.